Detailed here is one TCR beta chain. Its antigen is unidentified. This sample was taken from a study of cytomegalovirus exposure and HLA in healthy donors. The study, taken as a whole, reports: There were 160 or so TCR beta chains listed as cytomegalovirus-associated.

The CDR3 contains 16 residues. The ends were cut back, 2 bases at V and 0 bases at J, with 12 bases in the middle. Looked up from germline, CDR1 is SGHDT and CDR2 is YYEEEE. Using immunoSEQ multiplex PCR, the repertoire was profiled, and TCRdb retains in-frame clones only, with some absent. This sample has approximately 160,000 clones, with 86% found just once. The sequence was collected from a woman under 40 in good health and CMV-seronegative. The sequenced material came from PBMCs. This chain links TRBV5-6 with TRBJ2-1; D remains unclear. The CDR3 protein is CASSFGNPSSYNEQFF. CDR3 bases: TGTGCCAGCAGCTTCGGAAACCCGAGCTCCTACAATGAGCAGTTCTTC.